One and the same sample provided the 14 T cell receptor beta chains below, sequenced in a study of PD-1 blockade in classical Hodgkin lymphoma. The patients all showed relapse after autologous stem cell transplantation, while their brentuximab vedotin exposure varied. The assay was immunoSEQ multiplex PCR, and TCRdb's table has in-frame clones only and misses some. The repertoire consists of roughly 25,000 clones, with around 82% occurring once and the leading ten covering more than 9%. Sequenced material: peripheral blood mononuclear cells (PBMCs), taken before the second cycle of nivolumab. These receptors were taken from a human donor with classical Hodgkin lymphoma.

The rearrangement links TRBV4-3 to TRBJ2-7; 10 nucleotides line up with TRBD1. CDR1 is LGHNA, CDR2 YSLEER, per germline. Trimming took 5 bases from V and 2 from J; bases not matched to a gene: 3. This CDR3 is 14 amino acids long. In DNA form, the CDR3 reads TGCGCCAGCAGCACAGGGACAGGGGCCTACGAGCAGTACTTC. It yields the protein CASSTGTGAYEQYF.

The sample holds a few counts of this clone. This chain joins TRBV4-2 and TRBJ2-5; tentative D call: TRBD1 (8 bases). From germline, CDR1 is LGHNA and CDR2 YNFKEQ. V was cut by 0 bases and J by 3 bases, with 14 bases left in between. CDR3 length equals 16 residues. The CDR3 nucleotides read TGTGCCAGCAGCCAAGACGTTACAGGGGGGGAAGAGACCCAGTACTTC. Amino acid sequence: CASSQDVTGGEETQYF.

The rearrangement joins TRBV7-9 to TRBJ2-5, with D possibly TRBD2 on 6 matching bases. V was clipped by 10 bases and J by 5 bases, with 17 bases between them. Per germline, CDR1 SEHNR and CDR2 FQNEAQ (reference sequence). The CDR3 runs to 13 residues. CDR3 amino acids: CAIEEGFGETQYF. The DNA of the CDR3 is TGTGCCATCGAGGAGGGGTTTGGTGAGACCCAGTACTTC.

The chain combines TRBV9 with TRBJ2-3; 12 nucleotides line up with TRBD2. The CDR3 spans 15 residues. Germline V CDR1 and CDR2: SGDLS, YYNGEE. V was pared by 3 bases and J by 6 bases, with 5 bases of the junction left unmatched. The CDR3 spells CASSATGTSGDTQYF. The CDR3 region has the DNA TGTGCCAGCAGCGCCACCGGGACTAGCGGGGATACGCAGTATTTT. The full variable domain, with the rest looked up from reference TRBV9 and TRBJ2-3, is DSGVTQTPKHLITATGQRVTLRCSPRSGDLSVYWYQQSLDQGLQFLIQYYNGEERAKGNILERFSAQQFPDLHSELNLSSLELGDSALYFCASSATGTSGDTQYFGPGTRLTVL.

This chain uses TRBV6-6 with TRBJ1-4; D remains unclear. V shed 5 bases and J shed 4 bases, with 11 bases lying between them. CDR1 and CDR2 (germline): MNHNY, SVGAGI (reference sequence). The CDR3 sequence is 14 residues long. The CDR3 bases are TGTGCCAGCAGTCCCCGGGCCCTTAATGAAAAACTGTTTTTT. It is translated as CASSPRALNEKLFF.

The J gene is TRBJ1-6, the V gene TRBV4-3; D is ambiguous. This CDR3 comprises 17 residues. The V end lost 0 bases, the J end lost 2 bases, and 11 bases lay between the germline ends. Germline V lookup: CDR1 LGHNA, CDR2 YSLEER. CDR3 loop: CASSQEGSVAYNSPLHF. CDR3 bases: TGCGCCAGCAGCCAAGAGGGGTCAGTCGCCTATAATTCACCCCTCCACTTT.

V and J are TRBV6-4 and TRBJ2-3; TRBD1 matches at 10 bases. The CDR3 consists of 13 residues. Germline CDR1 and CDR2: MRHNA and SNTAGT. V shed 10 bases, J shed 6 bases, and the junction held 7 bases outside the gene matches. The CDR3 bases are TGTGCCACCGGGACAGGGGTGGTTGATACGCAGTATTTT. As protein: CATGTGVVDTQYF.

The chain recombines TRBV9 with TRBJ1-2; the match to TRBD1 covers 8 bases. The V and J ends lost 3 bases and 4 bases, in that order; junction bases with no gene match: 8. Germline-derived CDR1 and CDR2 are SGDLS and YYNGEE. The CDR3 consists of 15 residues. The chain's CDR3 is CASSERDRHSYGYTF. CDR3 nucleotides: TGTGCCAGCAGCGAGCGGGACAGGCATAGCTATGGCTACACCTTC.

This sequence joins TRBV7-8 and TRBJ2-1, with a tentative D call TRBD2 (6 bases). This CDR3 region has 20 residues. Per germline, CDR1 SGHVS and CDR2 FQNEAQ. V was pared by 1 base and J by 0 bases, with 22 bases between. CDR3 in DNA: TGTGCCAGCAGCTTAGGGTACGTGGGGGGACGGTTGAGCTCCTACAATGAGCAGTTCTTC. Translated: CASSLGYVGGRLSSYNEQFF. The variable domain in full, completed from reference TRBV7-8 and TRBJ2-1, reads GAGVSQSPRYKVAKRGQDVALRCDPISGHVSLFWYQQALGQGPEFLTYFQNEAQLDKSGLPSDRFFAERPEGSVSTLKIQRTQQEDSAVYLCASSLGYVGGRLSSYNEQFFGPGTRLTVL.

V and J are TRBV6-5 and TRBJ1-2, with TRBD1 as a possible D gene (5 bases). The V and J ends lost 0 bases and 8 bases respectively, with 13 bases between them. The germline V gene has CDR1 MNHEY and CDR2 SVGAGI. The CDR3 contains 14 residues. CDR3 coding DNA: TGTGCCAGCAGTTACTCCGGGACCTCTCGGGGCTACACCTTC. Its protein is CASSYSGTSRGYTF.

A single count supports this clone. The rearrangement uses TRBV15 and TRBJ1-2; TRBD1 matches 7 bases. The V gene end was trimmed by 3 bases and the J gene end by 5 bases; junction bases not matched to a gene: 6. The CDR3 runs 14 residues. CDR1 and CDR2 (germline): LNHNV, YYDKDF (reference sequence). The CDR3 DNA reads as TGTGCCACCAGCAGCCGAACAGGGGTTTATGGCTACACCTTC. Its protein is CATSSRTGVYGYTF.

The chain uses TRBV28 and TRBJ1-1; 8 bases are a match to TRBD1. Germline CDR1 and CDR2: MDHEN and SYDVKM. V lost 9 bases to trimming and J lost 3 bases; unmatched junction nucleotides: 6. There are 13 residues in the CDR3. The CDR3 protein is CASGTGQDTEAFF. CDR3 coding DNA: TGTGCCAGTGGGACAGGCCAAGACACTGAAGCTTTCTTT.

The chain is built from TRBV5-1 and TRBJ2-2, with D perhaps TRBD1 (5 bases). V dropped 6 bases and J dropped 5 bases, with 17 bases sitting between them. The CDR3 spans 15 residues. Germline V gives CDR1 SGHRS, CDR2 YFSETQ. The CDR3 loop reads CASTSGLLRTGELFF. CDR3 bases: TGCGCCAGCACCTCAGGGCTCCTCCGGACCGGGGAGCTGTTTTTT.

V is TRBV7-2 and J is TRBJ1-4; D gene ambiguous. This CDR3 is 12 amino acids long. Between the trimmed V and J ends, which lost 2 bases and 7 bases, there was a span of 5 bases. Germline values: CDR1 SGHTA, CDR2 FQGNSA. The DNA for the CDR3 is TGTGCCAGCAGCTTATCAAGTGAAAAACTGTTTTTT. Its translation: CASSLSSEKLFF.